This T cell receptor beta chain appears in the sequencing data of a study of blood T cell repertoires in COVID-19. Enrollees, about 18 to 95 years old, lived in 25 or so US areas. Participant-reported clinical history was the basis for cohort assignment. Authors' data handling: Amplifying reference gene primers gave estimates of nucleated cell counts. Sequencing was performed with immunoSEQ multiplex PCR; in TCRdb, only in-frame clones are kept and a portion is missing. That table supplies the V and J calls and clone size; D and trimming were determined from the DNA. The table lists around 200,000 clones, about 88% of them singletons. The germline V and J ends were trimmed by 3 bases and 1 base, with 16 bases remaining between them. The CDR3 contains 16 residues. CDR1 is SGHDT, CDR2 YYEEEE, per germline.

The source of this sequence is a middle-aged woman with acute COVID-19. The sequencing input was PBMCs or T cells enriched from blood (not recorded which). The chain has TRBV5-6 and TRBJ1-1; D gene uncertain. The CDR3 sequence is CASSSDGKDANTEAFF. For the CDR3, the DNA is TGTGCCAGCAGCTCCGACGGGAAAGACGCGAACACTGAAGCTTTCTTT.